Shown below are 32 T cell receptor beta chains from a single sample sequenced in a study of T cell responses to AZD1222 COVID-19 vaccine. Assay: immunoSEQ multiplex PCR; the TCRdb copy retains only in-frame clones and omits some. The sample lists tens of thousands of clones, roughly 91% occurring once. Sample: peripheral blood, taken 28 days after the second AZD1222 dose. The receptors stem from an adult who received the AZD1222 COVID-19 vaccine.

V is TRBV6-5 and J is TRBJ1-1, with a tentative D call TRBD1 (5 bases). V lost 5 bases to trimming and J lost 3 bases, with 13 bases between them. The CDR3 sequence is 14 residues long. Germline V CDR1 and CDR2: MNHEY, SVGAGI. The CDR3 spells CASSPPGTHTEAFF. The CDR3 coding sequence is TGTGCCAGCAGTCCACCCGGGACGCACACTGAAGCTTTCTTT.

The chain carries TRBV5-1 and TRBJ2-1, with D possibly TRBD2 on 5 matching bases. With 0 bases removed from V and 5 bases from J, the gap between germline ends came to 9 bases. Germline lookup yields CDR1 SGHRS and CDR2 YFSETQ. CDR3 size: 14 residues. The CDR3 DNA sequence: TGCGCCAGCAGCTTGGCCGGGCGGGACAATGAGCAGTTCTTC. It encodes CASSLAGRDNEQFF. Full variable domain (missing parts from reference TRBV5-1 and TRBJ2-1): KAGVTQTPRYLIKTRGQQVTLSCSPISGHRSVSWYQQTPGQGLQFLFEYFSETQRNKGNFPGRFSGRQFSNSRSEMNVSTLELGDSALYLCASSLAGRDNEQFFGPGTRLTVL.

The chain has TRBV6-6 and TRBJ1-4; D perhaps matches TRBD1 (5 bases). Trimming took 2 bases from V and 5 from J, leaving 15 bases between them. Germline V gives CDR1 MNHNY, CDR2 SVGAGI (reference sequence). The CDR3 runs 16 residues. CDR3 sequence: CASSYRGWGSNEKLFF. The CDR3 bases are TGTGCCAGCAGTTACCGGGGGTGGGGTTCCAATGAAAAACTGTTTTTT.

The chain recombines TRBV10-1 with TRBJ1-1; D gene ambiguous. The CDR3 contains 15 residues. V shed 0 bases and J shed 3 bases, with 11 bases lying between them. Germline CDR1 WNHNN, CDR2 SYGVQD (reference sequence). In nucleotides, the CDR3 is TGCGCCAGCAGTGAGTCCGGGGTCCGGGACACTGAAGCTTTCTTT. It specifies CASSESGVRDTEAFF.

The chain links TRBV11-1 to TRBJ2-2; D may be TRBD2 (6 bases). The V end lost 5 bases, the J end lost 1 base, and 11 bases lay between the germline ends. Germline values: CDR1 SGHAT, CDR2 FQDESV (reference sequence). The CDR3 loop spans 15 amino acids. The CDR3 sequence: CASSRTTLNTGELFF. CDR3 bases: TGTGCCAGCAGCCGGACTACCCTGAACACCGGGGAGCTGTTTTTT.

The rearrangement links TRBV2 to TRBJ1-2; TRBD1 agrees at 7 bases. Germline trimming cut 6 bases from V and 7 bases from J; bases unmatched to any gene: 8. Looked up from germline, CDR1 is SNHLY and CDR2 is FYNNEI. The CDR3 is 13 amino acids. The CDR3, as DNA: TGTGCCAGCAGCGGAGGGACAGATATTGGCTACACCTTC. The encoded protein is CASSGGTDIGYTF.

The chain links TRBV5-1 to TRBJ1-5; D not resolved. The CDR3 length is 15 residues. Trimming removed 4 bases at V and 4 bases at J, with 15 bases between. The germline gives CDR1 SGHRS, CDR2 YFSETQ. The CDR3 region is CASSNDDPRNQPQHF. Here the CDR3 DNA reads TGCGCCAGCAGCAACGATGACCCTCGGAATCAGCCCCAGCATTTT.

The chain recombines TRBV5-6 with TRBJ1-2; TRBD1 agrees at 8 bases. CDR1 and CDR2 (germline): SGHDT, YYEEEE. This CDR3 has 15 amino acids. V lost 1 base, J lost 0 bases, and 2 bases stayed unmatched. The CDR3 here is CASSLTGGPNYGYTF. The CDR3 DNA reads TGTGCCAGCAGCTTGACAGGGGGGCCTAACTATGGCTACACCTTC.

The chain links TRBV5-1 to TRBJ1-2; D gene uncertain. The CDR3 is 13 residues long. Germline V lookup: CDR1 SGHRS, CDR2 YFSETQ. V lost 0 bases and J lost 10, with 13 bases in between. Written as DNA, the CDR3 is TGCGCCAGCAGCTTGGTGACGGAGACGGACTACACCTTC. Protein product: CASSLVTETDYTF. The whole variable domain, remainder taken from reference TRBV5-1 and TRBJ1-2, is KAGVTQTPRYLIKTRGQQVTLSCSPISGHRSVSWYQQTPGQGLQFLFEYFSETQRNKGNFPGRFSGRQFSNSRSEMNVSTLELGDSALYLCASSLVTETDYTFGSGTRLTVV.

The V and J genes are TRBV5-1 and TRBJ1-1; D is uncertain. Germline CDR1 reads SGHRS; CDR2 reads YFSETQ. The CDR3 extends over 16 amino acids. V was cut by 0 bases and J by 1 base, with 13 bases left in between. CDR3 bases: TGCGCCAGCAGCTTGGGAGGCTACAGTGGGAACACTGAAGCTTTCTTT. This translates into CASSLGGYSGNTEAFF.

The chain combines TRBV7-9 with TRBJ1-3; no definite D call. Trimming cost V 4 bases and J 2 bases, with 9 bases left between them. Germline V gene sequence: CDR1 SEHNR, CDR2 FQNEAQ (reference sequence). This CDR3 region has 14 residues. For the CDR3, the DNA is TGTGCCAGCAGCTCGCGGACGGCTGGAAACACCATATATTTT. Translated: CASSSRTAGNTIYF. The full variable domain, its missing parts supplied by reference TRBV7-9 and TRBJ1-3, is DTGVSQNPRHKITKRGQNVTFRCDPISEHNRLYWYRQTLGQGPEFLTYFQNEAQLEKSRLLSDRFSAERPKGSFSTLEIQRTEQGDSAMYLCASSSRTAGNTIYFGEGSWLTVV.

The chain employs TRBV19 and TRBJ1-2, with a weak D call TRBD1 (5 bases). CDR3 length equals 16 residues. Germline V gene sequence: CDR1 LNHDA, CDR2 SQIVND (reference sequence). The V and J ends lost 0 bases and 3 bases respectively, with 14 bases between them. The CDR3 DNA sequence: TGTGCCAGTAGTATAGATCTACGACCGACAGACTATGGCTACACCTTC. Translating it yields CASSIDLRPTDYGYTF.

The chain recombines TRBV6-5 with TRBJ1-2; weak D call: TRBD1 (6 bases). Germline lookup yields CDR1 MNHEY and CDR2 SVGAGI. The V end lost 3 bases, the J end lost 6 bases, and 17 bases lay between the germline ends. The CDR3 length is 15 residues. The DNA of the CDR3 is TGTGCCAGCAGTTATTCCAGGGGTCCGCGGGATGGCTACACCTTC. Its protein is CASSYSRGPRDGYTF.

The J gene is TRBJ1-1, the V gene TRBV6-6; TRBD1 might be the D (6 bases). Germline assignment: CDR1 MNHNY and CDR2 SVGAGI (reference sequence). V was pared by 5 bases and J by 3 bases, with 10 bases between. This CDR3 has 13 amino acids. In DNA form, the CDR3 reads TGTGCCAGCAGTACGGACAGATACACTGAAGCTTTCTTT. It translates to CASSTDRYTEAFF.

This chain connects TRBV10-1 to TRBJ1-1; D is uncertain. Trimming took 8 bases from V and 1 from J, leaving 11 bases between them. The CDR3 covers 13 residues. The germline CDR1 and CDR2 sequences are WNHNN and SYGVQD (reference sequence). The CDR3 DNA is TGCGCCAGCCAAGGAACTTGGAACACTGAAGCTTTCTTT. This codes for CASQGTWNTEAFF.

This rearrangement joins TRBV5-1 to TRBJ1-1; D might be TRBD1 (5 bases). From germline, CDR1 is SGHRS and CDR2 YFSETQ. Trimming took 1 base from V and 4 from J, leaving 8 bases between them. The length of the CDR3 is 13 residues. CDR3 protein: CASSLYGGTEAFF. The CDR3 DNA is TGCGCCAGCAGCTTGTACGGGGGCACTGAAGCTTTCTTT.

This chain joins TRBV19 and TRBJ1-2; the match to TRBD1 covers 7 bases. Germline loops: CDR1 LNHDA, CDR2 SQIVND (reference sequence). V lost 1 base to trimming and J lost 3 bases; unmatched junction nucleotides: 8. This CDR3 has 16 amino acids. The CDR3 DNA is TGTGCCAGTAGTATAGGCGGAGGGGGCGCTGACTATGGCTACACCTTC. Protein product: CASSIGGGGADYGYTF.

V and J are TRBV5-1 and TRBJ2-5, with a weak D call TRBD2 (6 bases). The CDR3 is 15 residues long. CDR1 is SGHRS, CDR2 YFSETQ, per germline. Trimming cost V 0 bases and J 5 bases, with 14 bases left between them. CDR3 in amino acids: CASSLVGGRFETQYF. CDR3 nucleotide sequence: TGCGCCAGCAGCTTGGTGGGGGGTCGTTTTGAGACCCAGTACTTC. The full variable domain, rest sourced from reference TRBV5-1 and TRBJ2-5, is KAGVTQTPRYLIKTRGQQVTLSCSPISGHRSVSWYQQTPGQGLQFLFEYFSETQRNKGNFPGRFSGRQFSNSRSEMNVSTLELGDSALYLCASSLVGGRFETQYFGPGTRLLVL.

The chain joins TRBV7-3 to TRBJ2-2; 8 nucleotides agree with TRBD1. The CDR3 runs 15 residues. Trimming took 2 bases from V and 1 from J; bases not matched to a gene: 0. Germline V lookup: CDR1 SGHTA, CDR2 FQGTGA. The CDR3 bases are TGTGCCAGCAGCTTAGGACAGGGGAACACCGGGGAGCTGTTTTTT. Protein sequence: CASSLGQGNTGELFF.

This chain uses TRBV2 with TRBJ1-6; D call uncertain. CDR3 size: 13 residues. From germline, CDR1 is SNHLY and CDR2 FYNNEI. V was shortened by 10 bases and J by 7 bases, with 14 bases between the two germline ends. In DNA, the CDR3 is TGTGCCACAAGACCTCGTCCGAATTCACCCCTCCACTTT. The encoded protein is CATRPRPNSPLHF.

The V call is TRBV5-1, the J call TRBJ2-1; 7 positions match TRBD2. V was clipped by 4 bases and J by 7 bases; unmatched bases: 5. The CDR3 sequence is 13 residues long. CDR1 and CDR2 (germline): SGHRS, YFSETQ. The CDR3 nucleotides read TGCGCCAGCAGCCTCATCGGGGGGAATGAGCAGTTCTTC. Translating gives CASSLIGGNEQFF.

This chain connects TRBV29-1 to TRBJ1-5, with 9 nucleotides matching TRBD1. CDR1 and CDR2 from the germline V gene are SQVTM and ANQGSEA. The V gene end was trimmed by 5 bases and the J gene end by 3 bases; junction bases not matched to a gene: 8. This CDR3 comprises 15 residues. This CDR3 is CSVTTGTGNNQPQHF. In DNA form, the CDR3 reads TGCAGCGTTACAACCGGGACAGGGAACAATCAGCCCCAGCATTTT. The full variable domain, with the rest looked up from reference TRBV29-1 and TRBJ1-5, is SAVISQKPSRDICQRGTSLTIQCQVDSQVTMMFWYRQQPGQSLTLIATANQGSEATYESGFVIDKFPISRPNLTFSTLTVSNMSPEDSSIYLCSVTTGTGNNQPQHFGDGTRLSIL.

The CDR3 reads CASSNGQGLTNEQFF. The DNA for the CDR3 is TGTGCCAGCAGCAACGGACAGGGGCTTACCAATGAGCAGTTCTTC. The V gene is TRBV7-2, the J gene TRBJ2-1, with TRBD1 identical over 9 bases. The germline CDR1 and CDR2 sequences are SGHTA and FQGNSA. Trimming removed 5 bases from V and 6 bases from J; junction bases left unmatched: 8. The CDR3 has 15 residues. Variable domain in full (rest from reference TRBV7-2 and TRBJ2-1): GAGVSQSPSNKVTEKGKDVELRCDPISGHTALYWYRQSLGQGLEFLIYFQGNSAPDKSGLPSDRFSAERTGGSVSTLTIQRTQQEDSAVYLCASSNGQGLTNEQFFGPGTRLTVL.

This chain links TRBV6-5 with TRBJ2-2; 7 bases are a match to TRBD1. Germline V gene sequence: CDR1 MNHEY, CDR2 SVGAGI. The CDR3 runs to 15 residues. V shed 6 bases and J 0 bases; nucleotides not matched to a gene: 4. CDR3: CASRAQGANTGELFF. The CDR3 DNA reads TGTGCCAGCAGAGCCCAGGGGGCGAACACCGGGGAGCTGTTTTTT.

The rearrangement links TRBV6-4 to TRBJ2-2, with 15 nucleotides matching TRBD2. Per germline, CDR1 MRHNA and CDR2 SNTAGT. There are 19 residues in the CDR3. V lost 0 bases and J lost 3; bases outside the gene matches: 5. The CDR3 reads CASSDSGTSGGPHTGELFF. In DNA, the CDR3 is TGTGCCAGCAGTGACTCAGGGACTAGCGGGGGGCCCCACACCGGGGAGCTGTTTTTT.

The chain recombines TRBV24-1 with TRBJ2-1; 7 bases line up with TRBD1. CDR3 size: 13 residues. V lost 9 bases, J lost 4 bases, and 5 bases stayed unmatched. Germline V gives CDR1 KGHDR, CDR2 SFDVKD. CDR3 in amino acids: CATGTEGYNEQFF. The CDR3 DNA reads TGTGCCACCGGGACAGAGGGTTACAATGAGCAGTTCTTC.

This chain connects TRBV5-4 to TRBJ1-3, with 7 bases aligning to TRBD1. Looked up from germline, CDR1 is SGHNT and CDR2 is YYREEE (reference sequence). V gave up 2 bases and J gave up 2 bases; unmatched junction bases: 4. The CDR3 consists of 15 residues. The CDR3 DNA reads as TGTGCCAGCAGCTTACCAGGGGGACCTGGAAACACCATATATTTT. Its protein is CASSLPGGPGNTIYF.

This clone was observed once. This chain connects TRBV10-2 to TRBJ1-5; D might be TRBD1 (5 bases). The V and J ends lost 3 bases and 3 bases respectively, with 9 bases between them. Germline values: CDR1 WSHSY, CDR2 SAAADI. This CDR3 comprises 14 residues. The CDR3 loop is CASSDFRDNQPQHF. For the CDR3, the DNA is TGCGCCAGCAGTGATTTCAGGGACAATCAGCCCCAGCATTTT.

The rearrangement uses TRBV7-2 and TRBJ1-3, with D uncertain. Deletions cut 3 bases from V and 0 bases from J, with 12 bases between. CDR1 and CDR2 (germline): SGHTA, FQGNSA. The CDR3 runs 16 residues. The CDR3 spells CASSLRVGGSGNTIYF. Here the CDR3 DNA reads TGTGCCAGCAGCTTGCGGGTTGGAGGCTCTGGAAACACCATATATTTT.

This sequence joins TRBV4-1 and TRBJ1-4; a weak D match, TRBD1 (5 bases). From germline, CDR1 is MGHRA and CDR2 YSYEKL. The V end was cut by 0 bases, the J end by 8 bases, with 13 bases between. This CDR3 comprises 15 residues. Here the CDR3 reads CASSQDPTVGEKLFF. As DNA, the CDR3 is TGCGCCAGCAGCCAAGATCCGACAGTGGGGGAAAAACTGTTTTTT.

The chain links TRBV29-1 to TRBJ1-2, with D perhaps TRBD1 (5 bases). Germline V CDR1 and CDR2: SQVTM, ANQGSEA. CDR3 length: 13 residues. V lost 6 bases to trimming and J lost 7 bases, with 18 bases between them. The CDR3 loop reads CSVRGGGTTGYTF. CDR3 coding DNA: TGCAGCGTCCGAGGCGGGGGGACTACTGGCTACACCTTC.

The chain links TRBV5-4 to TRBJ2-3, with D tentatively TRBD1 (6 bases). The CDR3 runs 14 residues. The germline V gene encodes CDR1 SGHNT and CDR2 YYREEE (reference sequence). Trimming stripped 3 bases from V and 2 bases from J, with 10 bases between. The CDR3 loop is CASSWTVPTDTQYF. The CDR3 DNA is TGTGCCAGCAGCTGGACAGTCCCCACAGATACGCAGTATTTT.